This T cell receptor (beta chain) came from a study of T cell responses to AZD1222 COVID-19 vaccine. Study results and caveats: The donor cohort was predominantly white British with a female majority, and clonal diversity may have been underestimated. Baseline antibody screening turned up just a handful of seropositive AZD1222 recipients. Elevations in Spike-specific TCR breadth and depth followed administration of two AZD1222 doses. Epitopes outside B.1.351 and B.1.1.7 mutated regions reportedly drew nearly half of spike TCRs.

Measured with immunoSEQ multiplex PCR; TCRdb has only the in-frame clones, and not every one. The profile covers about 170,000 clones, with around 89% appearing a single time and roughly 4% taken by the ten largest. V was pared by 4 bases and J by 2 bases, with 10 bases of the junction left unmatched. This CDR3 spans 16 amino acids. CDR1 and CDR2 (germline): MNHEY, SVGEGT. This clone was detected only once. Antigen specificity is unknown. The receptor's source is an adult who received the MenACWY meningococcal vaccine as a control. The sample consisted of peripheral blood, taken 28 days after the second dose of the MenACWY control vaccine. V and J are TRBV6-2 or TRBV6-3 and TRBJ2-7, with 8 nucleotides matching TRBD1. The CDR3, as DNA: TGTGCCAGCAGTTCCTTCCAGGGGGCCATGACCTACGAGCAGTACTTC. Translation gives CASSSFQGAMTYEQYF.